This is a list of T cell receptor beta chains from one sample in a study of CD8 T cells in Susac syndrome. TCRdb itself ran the immunoSEQ multiplex PCR reads through MiXCR, one entry per CDR3 protein. Of under 150,000 distinct CDR3 sequences in the sample, roughly 80% were seen once. Sequencing was done on a sample of CD8+ T cells from PBMCs. Receptors originate from a human donor with multiple sclerosis. Both conserved end residues are part of each CDR3. The D gene is left open where the match is weak. Expanded clones are given a class, and other clones once, few, many or no size at all.

CDR3aa	CDR3nt	v_gene	abundance	j_gene	len	d_gene
CASSPDLTPYNEQFF	TGTGCCAGCAGCCCCGACTTGACTCCCTACAATGAGCAGTTCTTC	TRBV3-1	few	TRBJ2-1	15	NA
CASSSNGQMYSNQPQHF	TGTGCCAGCAGTTCGAACGGACAGATGTATAGCAATCAGCCCCAGCATTTT	TRBV27	few	TRBJ1-5	17	NA
CSVWYTEAFF	TGCAGCGTTTGGTACACTGAAGCTTTCTTT	TRBV29-1	NA	TRBJ1-1	10	NA
CASSTISTPGHREAFF	TGTGCCAGTAGTACCATATCCACCCCGGGACACAGAGAAGCTTTCTTT	TRBV19	NA	TRBJ1-1	16	NA
CASSWGTLGAYEQYF	TGTGCCAGCAGCTGGGGGACATTAGGCGCATACGAGCAGTACTTC	TRBV7-2	few	TRBJ2-7	15	NA
CASSLTGMVETQYF	TGTGCCAGCAGCTTAACAGGAATGGTAGAGACCCAGTACTTC	TRBV7-2	NA	TRBJ2-5	14	NA
CASSSGTDTQYF	TGTGCCAGCAGCTCGGGCACAGATACGCAGTATTTT	TRBV13	NA	TRBJ2-3	12	NA
CASSHSTGWETQYF	TGTGCCAGCAGCCATTCGACAGGCTGGGAGACCCAGTACTTC	TRBV7-9	NA	TRBJ2-5	14	NA
CASSINDRVGTGELFF	TGTGCCAGCAGTATAAACGACAGGGTCGGGACCGGGGAGCTGTTTTTT	TRBV2	NA	TRBJ2-2	16	TRBD1
CASSLWPDSNQPQHF	TGTGCCAGCAGCTTATGGCCGGATAGCAATCAGCCCCAGCATTTT	TRBV7-6	NA	TRBJ1-5	15	NA
CASSRDRDYEQYF	TGTGCCAGTAGCAGGGACAGAGACTACGAGCAGTACTTC	TRBV19	NA	TRBJ2-7	13	TRBD1
CASSDTDLPNQPQHF	TGTGCCAGCAGTGACACAGATTTACCTAATCAGCCCCAGCATTTT	TRBV9	NA	TRBJ1-5	15	NA
CASSYQMNTEAFF	TGTGCCAGCAGTTACCAGATGAACACTGAAGCTTTCTTT	TRBV6-5	few	TRBJ1-1	13	NA
CSVEEATAYGYTF	TGCAGCGTTGAAGAGGCCACAGCCTATGGCTACACCTTC	TRBV29-1	NA	TRBJ1-2	13	NA
CASSFYRGNTEAFF	TGTGCCAGCAGCTTCTACAGGGGGAACACTGAAGCTTTCTTT	TRBV7-2	NA	TRBJ1-1	14	TRBD1
CASKIIATNEKLFF	TGTGCCAGCAAGATTATAGCAACTAATGAAAAACTGTTTTTT	TRBV6-1	NA	TRBJ1-4	14	NA
CASSGLNYPQHF	TGTGCCAGCAGTGGTTTGAATTATCCCCAGCATTTT	TRBV25-1	NA	TRBJ1-5	12	NA
CSVVWTEEQEKLFF	TGCAGCGTTGTTTGGACAGAGGAGCAAGAAAAACTGTTTTTT	TRBV29-1	NA	TRBJ1-4	14	NA
CASSSPAQYMGGNTIYF	TGTGCCAGCAGCAGTCCTGCCCAATACATGGGAGGAAACACCATATATTTT	TRBV7-9	NA	TRBJ1-3	17	NA
CASSVLTGADTEAFF	TGTGCCAGTAGTGTATTGACAGGGGCGGACACTGAAGCTTTCTTT	TRBV19	NA	TRBJ1-1	15	TRBD1
CASSPQGSLDRYSAGNTIYF	TGTGCCAGCAGCCCACAAGGGAGCCTGGACCGGTACTCTGCTGGAAACACCATATATTTT	TRBV4-2	once	TRBJ1-3	20	NA
CASSPTPGTSGPSTDTQYF	TGTGCCAGCAGCCCTACCCCCGGGACTAGTGGACCTAGCACAGATACGCAGTATTTT	TRBV7-9	NA	TRBJ2-3	19	TRBD2
CASSDPAGADLNTEAFF	TGTGCCAGCAGTGACCCGGCGGGGGCAGACTTGAACACTGAAGCTTTCTTT	TRBV2	NA	TRBJ1-1	17	NA
CASSYGWLDTEAFF	TGTGCCAGCAGTTACGGATGGTTGGACACTGAAGCTTTCTTT	TRBV6-5	few	TRBJ1-1	14	NA
CASSPGSGRVGNEQFF	TGCGCCAGCAGCCCCGGATCCGGCAGGGTTGGCAATGAGCAGTTCTTC	TRBV4-1	NA	TRBJ2-1	16	NA
CASRPGTEVPDTQYF	TGTGCCAGCAGGCCCGGGACTGAGGTTCCAGATACGCAGTATTTT	TRBV5-4	NA	TRBJ2-3	15	NA
CASSPGDSFNEKLFF	TGTGCCAGTAGTCCCGGGGACAGCTTCAATGAAAAACTGTTTTTT	TRBV19	NA	TRBJ1-4	15	TRBD1
CASSPSWGTDTQYF	TGTGCCAGCAGCCCGTCCTGGGGCACAGATACGCAGTATTTT	TRBV5-5	NA	TRBJ2-3	14	NA
CASNSGSYNEQFF	TGTGCCAGCAATAGTGGGTCCTACAATGAGCAGTTCTTC	TRBV12-3/TRBV12-4	NA	TRBJ2-1	13	NA
CARWDPNGQGVAEAFF	TGTGCCAGATGGGACCCGAATGGGCAGGGTGTTGCTGAAGCTTTCTTT	TRBV2	NA	TRBJ1-1	16	NA
CASSYERGITDTQYF	TGTGCCAGCAGTTACGAGCGGGGGATCACAGATACGCAGTATTTT	TRBV6-5	few	TRBJ2-3	15	TRBD2
CASSSGQGHTGELFF	TGTGCCAGCAGTTCCGGACAGGGACACACCGGGGAGCTGTTTTTT	TRBV12-3/TRBV12-4	NA	TRBJ2-2	15	TRBD1
CASSPSPGANQPQHF	TGCGCCAGCAGCCCTTCGCCAGGGGCCAATCAGCCCCAGCATTTT	TRBV4-1	NA	TRBJ1-5	15	NA
CASSRILQSQPQHF	TGCGCCAGCAGCCGGATACTTCAGAGTCAGCCCCAGCATTTT	TRBV4-3	NA	TRBJ1-5	14	NA
CASSQGDSNEQFF	TGTGCCAGCAGCCAAGGGGACAGCAATGAGCAGTTCTTC	TRBV3-1	NA	TRBJ2-1	13	TRBD1
CASSSGRQGRDTEAFF	TGTGCCAGCAGCTCTGGAAGACAGGGTCGCGACACTGAAGCTTTCTTT	TRBV7-9	few	TRBJ1-1	16	TRBD1
CASSLRTSETQYF	TGTGCTAGCAGTCTGAGGACCAGCGAGACCCAGTACTTC	TRBV7-7	few	TRBJ2-5	13	NA
CASSEAGGQGIRSPLHF	TGTGCCAGCAGTGAAGCGGGTGGACAGGGAATACGATCACCCCTCCACTTT	TRBV2	NA	TRBJ1-6	17	TRBD1
CASSMRNQPQHF	TGTGCCAGCAGTATGCGCAATCAGCCCCAGCATTTT	TRBV27	NA	TRBJ1-5	12	NA
CASRVGSLNYGYTF	TGTGCCAGTAGGGTTGGCAGCTTAAACTATGGCTACACCTTC	TRBV19	NA	TRBJ1-2	14	NA
CASWWGAEAFF	TGTGCCAGCTGGTGGGGTGCGGAAGCTTTCTTT	TRBV28	once	TRBJ1-1	11	NA
CASSTTSGRARSSTDTQYF	TGTGCCAGCAGCACGACTAGCGGGAGGGCCCGCTCTAGCACAGATACGCAGTATTTT	TRBV11-2	NA	TRBJ2-3	19	TRBD2
CASSKIGYAATNEKLFF	TGTGCCAGCAGTAAAATCGGTTACGCCGCAACTAATGAAAAACTGTTTTTT	TRBV2	NA	TRBJ1-4	17	NA
CSATSRENTGELFF	TGCAGTGCCACTTCGCGTGAGAACACCGGGGAGCTGTTTTTT	TRBV20-1	NA	TRBJ2-2	14	NA